The next 26 T cell receptor beta chains were all read from a single sample in a study of tumor-infiltrating lymphocytes in primary liver carcinoma. Starting from around 0.45 ug of total RNA, TCR beta cDNA was produced with a primer in the constant region. Three nested multiplex PCR rounds, a slightly modified ARM-PCR method, built the TCR beta libraries. With TRBV1-TRBV30 forward primers and a C-beta reverse primer, the first two PCR rounds were run for 10 cycles each. TCRdb passed the multiplex PCR reads through MiXCR, listing each CDR3 protein once. The sample contains tens of thousands of distinct CDR3 sequences, about 75% of which appear only once. The tissue used was unsorted bulk material of 20-30 mg. RNA and DNA were co-extracted from it with the AllPrep DNA/RNA mini kit. The source material was tumor-adjacent normal liver tissue. These receptor sequences come from a woman aged 25 to 39 with primary liver carcinoma and hepatitis B virus infection.

With regard to this clonotype: Because the CDR3 is missing its conserved closing phenylalanine or tryptophan, this is likely a read error. J is TRBJ2-1 and V is TRBV11-2, with D maybe TRBD2 (5 bases). CDR3 length: 16 amino acids. The V end was cut by 5 bases, the J end by 8 bases, with 22 bases between. The germline CDR1 and CDR2 sequences are SGHAT and FQNNGV. Here the CDR3 reads CASSLGRARDRYEQFL. DNA of the CDR3: TGTGCCAGCAGCCTAGGACGAGCGAGGGATCGTTATGAGCAGTTCTTA.

With respect to this clonotype: Here the CDR3 omits its conserved ending phenylalanine or tryptophan, so a read error is the likely source. The chain employs TRBV7-8 and TRBJ2-2; D might be TRBD1 (5 bases). Germline CDR1 and CDR2: SGHVS and FQNEAQ. The CDR3 length is 14 residues. V lost 3 bases and J lost 9, with 14 bases in between. The CDR3 sequence is CASSLGLPTRELFS. The CDR3 DNA reads as TGTGCCAGCAGCTTGGGGCTTCCAACCAGGGAGCTGTTTTCT.

As to this clonotype: The junction does not match germline at one end; this may be a read error. The rearrangement joins TRBV14 to TRBJ2-1; 9 bases match TRBD1. Germline values: CDR1 SGHDN, CDR2 FVKESK. This CDR3 has 15 amino acids. The CDR3 sequence: CASSPRDRVYNEQFF. The CDR3 coding sequence is TGTGCCAGCAGCCCTAGGGACAGGGTTTACAATGAGCAATTCTTC. The full variable domain, its missing parts supplied by reference TRBV14 and TRBJ2-1, is EAGVTQFPSHSVIEKGQTVTLRCDPISGHDNLYWYRRVMGKEIKFLLHFVKESKQDESGMPNNRFLAERTGGTYSTLKVQPAELEDSGVYFCASSPRDRVYNEQFFGPGTRLTVL.

Notes on this clonotype: A much larger clone is a single base away; this may be a read error. The gene calls are TRBV28 and TRBJ2-7; tentative D call: TRBD1 (5 bases). CDR1 is MDHEN and CDR2 is SYDVKM in the germline V gene. CDR3 length: 13 amino acids. Trimming removed 9 bases from V and 3 bases from J, with 15 bases in between. The CDR3 reads CASWGGPNYEQYF. In DNA form, the CDR3 reads TGTGCCAGTTGGGGCGGCCCGAACTACGAGCAGTACTTC.

The rearrangement links TRBV4-1 to TRBJ2-1; 11 bases map to TRBD2. This CDR3 has 15 residues. V shed 8 bases and J 7 bases; nucleotides not matched to a gene: 10. Germline V CDR1 and CDR2: MGHRA, YSYEKL. CDR3 DNA: TGCGCCAGCGGTCAACCCGGGACTAGCGGTAATGAGCAGTTCTTC. This sequence encodes CASGQPGTSGNEQFF.

In regard to this clonotype: The final CDR3 position lacks the conserved phenylalanine or tryptophan, pointing to a likely read error. This chain links TRBV4-2 with TRBJ2-2; D may be TRBD1 or TRBD2 (6 bases each). The CDR3 consists of 16 residues. Per the germline V gene, CDR1 is LGHNA and CDR2 is YNFKEQ. The CDR3, as DNA: TGTGCCAGTAGCCGACGCCCGGAGGGGGGCACCTGGGAGCTGTTTCTT. It is translated as CASSRRPEGGTWELFL.

This clonotype is medium-sized in the sample. The chain joins TRBV6-2 or TRBV6-3 to TRBJ2-2; D unclear. Per the germline V gene, CDR1 is MNHEY and CDR2 is SVGEGT. The CDR3 loop spans 13 amino acids. The V and J ends lost 10 bases and 3 bases respectively, with 12 bases between them. This chain's CDR3 is CATSGSDTGELFF. CDR3 nucleotides: TGTGCCACCTCTGGTTCAGACACCGGGGAGCTGTTTTTT.

As concerns this clonotype: The CDR3 carries no conserved terminal phenylalanine or tryptophan, so it likely arises from a read error. This rearrangement joins TRBV7-9 to TRBJ1-1; D not certain. CDR1 is SEHNR, CDR2 FQNEAQ, per germline (reference sequence). The CDR3 contains 12 residues. CDR3 sequence reads: CASTTDATDAFS. DNA for the CDR3: TGTGCCAGCACCACGGACGCCACTGATGCTTTCTCT.

As to this clonotype: The junction does not match germline at one end; this may be a read error. The chain links TRBV12-3 or TRBV12-4 to TRBJ1-4; TRBD1 aligns across 11 bases. The CDR3 spans 15 residues. The CDR3 nucleotides are TGTTCCAGGAGCCCGGGACAGGGGGGGGATGAAAAACTGTTTTTT. Amino acid sequence: CSRSPGQGGDEKLFF.

This chain uses TRBV29-1 with TRBJ2-7, with TRBD1 matching over 7 bases. Germline CDR1 SQVTM, CDR2 ANQGSEA. The CDR3 sequence is 14 residues long. V shed 7 bases and J 6 bases; nucleotides not matched to a gene: 15. The CDR3 sequence: CSAPQGTDVGEQYF. CDR3 nucleotide sequence: TGCAGCGCTCCCCAAGGGACAGATGTTGGCGAGCAGTACTTC.

As for this clonotype: One end of the junction is discordant with germline, which a read error may explain. This chain joins TRBV13 and TRBJ1-1, with 8 bases lining up with TRBD1. Germline CDR1 reads PRHDT; CDR2 reads FYEKMQ (reference sequence). This CDR3 is 14 amino acids long. CDR3 nucleotides: TGTGCCAGCAGGACAGGGGATGCAAACTCTGAAGCTCTCTTT. Amino acids: CASRTGDANSEALF.

About this clonotype itself: The conserved final phenylalanine or tryptophan is absent from the CDR3, which likely points to a read error. The chain joins TRBV11-3 to TRBJ2-2; 15 bases are shared with TRBD2. Germline lookup yields CDR1 SGHNT and CDR2 YENEEA. This CDR3 contains 20 residues. In nucleotides, the CDR3 is TGTGCTAGCAGCTTACGCCGGACTAGCGGGAGGGCCGGAAAGGGCAGGGAGCTGTTTCTT. It specifies CASSLRRTSGRAGKGRELFL.

This clonotype appeared a few times. V gene TRBV6-2 or TRBV6-3 combines with J gene TRBJ2-2; no clear D. This CDR3 has 13 amino acids. CDR1 MNHEY and CDR2 SVGEGT come from the germline V gene. The CDR3 DNA is TGTGTCACCTCTGGTTCAGATACCGGGGAGCTGTTTTTT. Its protein product is CVTSGSDTGELFF.

There are many counts of this clonotype. In nucleotides, the CDR3 is TGCAGCGCCGGACGGGCATCTAATGAAAAACTGTTTTTT. Translating gives CSAGRASNEKLFF. This chain links TRBV29-1 with TRBJ1-4, with no clear D. The CDR3 totals 13 residues. V was pared by 7 bases and J by 3 bases, with 12 bases between. CDR1 SQVTM and CDR2 ANQGSEA come from the germline V gene.

Of note for this clonotype: A read error is possible here, since a much larger clone lies one base away. This sequence joins TRBV4-1 and TRBJ2-5, with D possibly matching TRBD2 (5 bases). CDR1 is MGHRA, CDR2 YSYEKL, per germline. This CDR3 is 13 amino acids long. The CDR3 DNA reads as TGCGCCAGCAGCCTAGCGCCTTTAGAGGCCCAGTACTTC. Its protein product is CASSLAPLEAQYF.

The CDR3 sequence is CASSPTGRHCEQYF. CDR3 bases: TGTGCCAGTAGCCCTACGGGGCGGCACTGCGAGCAGTACTTC. The rearrangement joins TRBV13 to TRBJ2-7; D may match TRBD1 or TRBD2 (5 bases each). Trimming took off 9 bases at V and 6 bases at J, with 21 bases between the two ends. The CDR3 is 14 residues long. In germline, CDR1 is PRHDT, CDR2 FYEKMQ (reference sequence).

This sequence joins TRBV6-2 or TRBV6-3 and TRBJ2-3; 8 bases align to TRBD1. This CDR3 is built from 19 residues. Germline V gene sequence: CDR1 MNHEY, CDR2 SVGEGT. The CDR3 region has the DNA TGTACAAGCATTTACCCCCAATCCTGGGACAGGTCTAGCACAGATACGCAGTATTTT. This codes for CTSIYPQSWDRSSTDTQYF.

A word on this clonotype: A much larger clone sits a single nucleotide away, making a read error possible. This rearrangement joins TRBV7-9 to TRBJ1-6; D is ambiguous. Germline-derived CDR1 and CDR2 are SEHNR and FQNEAQ (reference sequence). This CDR3 is built from 16 residues. The CDR3 loop reads CVSSSGSGFYNSPLHF. The DNA for the CDR3 is TGTGTCAGCAGCTCCGGTTCGGGATTTTATAATTCACCCCTCCACTTT.

This clonotype was counted a few times. The gene calls are TRBV6-5 and TRBJ1-1; D not resolved. V was pared by 2 bases and J by 10 bases, with 8 bases between. Germline loops: CDR1 MNHEY, CDR2 SVGAGI. This CDR3 contains 11 residues. The CDR3 loop is CASSYADVAFF. In nucleotides, the CDR3 is TGTGCCAGCAGTTACGCAGATGTAGCTTTCTTT.

The rearrangement joins TRBV4-1 to TRBJ2-2, with D perhaps being TRBD1 or TRBD2 (7 bases each). Germline assignment: CDR1 MGHRA and CDR2 YSYEKL. The V and J ends lost 6 bases and 6 bases respectively, with 23 bases between them. The length of the CDR3 is 17 residues. DNA for the CDR3: TGCGCCAGCAGTCCCAGGGGGAGGGCCGGCGACCCCGGGGAGCTGTTTTTT. It is translated as CASSPRGRAGDPGELFF.

V usage is TRBV11-2 and J usage is TRBJ1-1; a possible D gene is TRBD1 (5 bases). The V gene's germline CDR1 is SGHAT and CDR2 FQNNGV. The CDR3 length is 20 residues. The V end was cut by 5 bases, the J end by 7 bases, with 35 bases between. CDR3 protein: CASSPHQHGHLRFWGYEAFF. CDR3 sequence (DNA): TGTGCCAGCAGCCCACATCAGCACGGACACCTTCGCTTTTGGGGCTATGAAGCTTTCTTT.

This clonotype appeared a few times. CDR3 bases: TGTGCCAGCAGTCGAGGGGGTCAGCCCCAGCATTTT. Protein: CASSRGGQPQHF. V usage is TRBV28 and J usage is TRBJ1-5, with a tentative D call TRBD1 (6 bases). The CDR3 runs to 12 residues. V lost 5 bases to trimming and J lost 6 bases, with 8 bases between them. Germline CDR1 and CDR2: MDHEN and SYDVKM.

This clonotype was seen only a few times. At one of its ends the junction is not consistent with the germline gene, which may arise from a read error. The genes are TRBV6-2 or TRBV6-3 and TRBJ2-7; 14 bases fit TRBD2. The germline V gene encodes CDR1 MNHEY and CDR2 SVGEGT. The CDR3 is made up of 15 amino acids. The CDR3 protein is CASSSGTSGRYEEYF. The DNA of the CDR3 is TGTGCCAGCAGCTCCGGGACTAGCGGGAGATACGAGGAGTATTTC.

A remark on this clonotype: Mismatch with germline at one junction end may stem from a read error. The gene calls are TRBV4-1 and TRBJ2-4, with TRBD2 as a possible D gene (5 bases). The CDR3 totals 16 residues. Per germline, CDR1 MGHRA and CDR2 YSYEKL. CDR3 in amino acids: CASSPEMNSDMSKWYF. For the CDR3, the DNA is TGTGCCAGTAGCCCAGAGATGAATAGCGACATGAGCAAGTGGTACTTC.

About this clonotype itself: The CDR3 does not end in the conserved phenylalanine or tryptophan, so this is likely a read error. The chain joins TRBV11-2 to TRBJ2-1; tentative D call: TRBD1 (5 bases). The CDR3 is made up of 16 amino acids. Germline V lookup: CDR1 SGHAT, CDR2 FQNNGV. The CDR3 DNA reads TGTGCCAACAGCCTTCAGGGCTACTCCTCCTACAATGAGCAGTTCGTC. The encoded protein is CANSLQGYSSYNEQFV.

Concerning this clonotype itself: This is likely a read error, given that the CDR3 carries no conserved phenylalanine or tryptophan at its end. It is unclear where the CDR3 begins or ends on the DNA, so no DNA is shown, and the CDR3 is as TCRdb lists it. The genes are TRBV6-2 or TRBV6-3 and TRBJ2-1. The CDR3 numbers 14 amino acids, ends counted. Germline-derived CDR1 and CDR2 are MNHEY and SVGEGT. This CDR3 reads CASSYSPSYNERFL.